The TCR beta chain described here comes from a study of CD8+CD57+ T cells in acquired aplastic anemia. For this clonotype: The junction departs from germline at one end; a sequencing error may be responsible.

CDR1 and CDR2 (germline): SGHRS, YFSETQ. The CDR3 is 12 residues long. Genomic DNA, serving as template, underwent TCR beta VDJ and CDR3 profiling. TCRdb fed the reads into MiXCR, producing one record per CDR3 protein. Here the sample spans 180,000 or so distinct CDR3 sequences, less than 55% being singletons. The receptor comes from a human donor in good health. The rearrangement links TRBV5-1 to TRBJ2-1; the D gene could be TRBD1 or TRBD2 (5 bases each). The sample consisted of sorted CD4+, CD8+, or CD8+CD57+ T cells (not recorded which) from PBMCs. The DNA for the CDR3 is TGCGCCAGCGGCTTCTGGGACGATGAGCAGTTCTTC. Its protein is CASGFWDDEQFF. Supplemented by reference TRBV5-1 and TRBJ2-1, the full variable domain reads KAGVTQTPRYLIKTRGQQVTLSCSPISGHRSVSWYQQTPGQGLQFLFEYFSETQRNKGNFPGRFSGRQFSNSRSEMNVSTLELGDSALYLCASGFWDDEQFFGPGTRLTVL.